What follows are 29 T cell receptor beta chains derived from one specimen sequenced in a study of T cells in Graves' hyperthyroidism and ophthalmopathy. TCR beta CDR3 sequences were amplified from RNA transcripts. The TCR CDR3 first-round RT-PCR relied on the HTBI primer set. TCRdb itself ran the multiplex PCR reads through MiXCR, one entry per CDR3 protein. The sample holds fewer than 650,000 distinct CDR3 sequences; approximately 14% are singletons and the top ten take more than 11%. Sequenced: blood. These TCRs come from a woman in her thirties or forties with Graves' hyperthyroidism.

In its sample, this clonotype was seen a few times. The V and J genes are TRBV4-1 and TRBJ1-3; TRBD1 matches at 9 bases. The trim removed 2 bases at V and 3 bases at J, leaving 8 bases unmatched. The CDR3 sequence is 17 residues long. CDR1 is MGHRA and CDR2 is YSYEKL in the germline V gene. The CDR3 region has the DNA TGCGCCAGCAGCCAACGTTCGACAGGGGGTAATGGAAACACCATATATTTT. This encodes CASSQRSTGGNGNTIYF.

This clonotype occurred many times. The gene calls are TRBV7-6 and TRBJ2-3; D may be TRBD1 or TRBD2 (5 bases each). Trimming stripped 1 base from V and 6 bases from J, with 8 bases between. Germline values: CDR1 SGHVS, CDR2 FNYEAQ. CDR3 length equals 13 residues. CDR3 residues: CASSLERGDTQYF. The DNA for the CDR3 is TGTGCCAGCAGCTTAGAGAGGGGCGATACGCAGTATTTT.

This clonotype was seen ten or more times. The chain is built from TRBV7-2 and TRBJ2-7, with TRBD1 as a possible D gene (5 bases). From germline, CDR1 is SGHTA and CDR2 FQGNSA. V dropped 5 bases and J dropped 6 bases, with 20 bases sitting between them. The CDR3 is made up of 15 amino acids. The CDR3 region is CASSGAARATSEQYF. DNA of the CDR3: TGTGCCAGCAGCGGGGCGGCTCGGGCTACCTCCGAGCAGTACTTC.

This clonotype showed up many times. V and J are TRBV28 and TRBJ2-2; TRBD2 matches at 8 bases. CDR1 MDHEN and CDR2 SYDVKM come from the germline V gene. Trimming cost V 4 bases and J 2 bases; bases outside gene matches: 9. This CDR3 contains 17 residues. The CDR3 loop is CASSSHETSANTGELFF. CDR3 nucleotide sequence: TGTGCCAGCAGTTCCCACGAGACTAGCGCTAACACCGGGGAGCTGTTTTTT.

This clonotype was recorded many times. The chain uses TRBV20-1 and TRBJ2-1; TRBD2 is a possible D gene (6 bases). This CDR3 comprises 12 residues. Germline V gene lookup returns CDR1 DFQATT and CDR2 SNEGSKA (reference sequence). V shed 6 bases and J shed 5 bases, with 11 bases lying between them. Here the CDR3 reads CSAGIADNEQFF. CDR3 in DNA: TGCAGTGCCGGGATAGCGGACAATGAGCAGTTCTTC.

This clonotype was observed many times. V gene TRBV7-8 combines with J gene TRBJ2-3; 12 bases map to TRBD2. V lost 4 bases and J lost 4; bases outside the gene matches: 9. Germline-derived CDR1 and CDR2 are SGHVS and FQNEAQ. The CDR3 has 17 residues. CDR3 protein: CASSSTPSGRGADTQYF. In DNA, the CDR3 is TGTGCCAGCAGCTCAACTCCTAGCGGGAGGGGGGCAGATACGCAGTATTTT.

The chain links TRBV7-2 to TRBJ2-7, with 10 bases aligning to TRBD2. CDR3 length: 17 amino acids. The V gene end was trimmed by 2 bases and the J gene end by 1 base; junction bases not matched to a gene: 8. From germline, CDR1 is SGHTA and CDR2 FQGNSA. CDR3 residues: CASSLTSGKARSYEQYF. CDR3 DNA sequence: TGTGCCAGCAGCTTAACTAGCGGGAAGGCAAGGTCCTACGAGCAGTACTTC.

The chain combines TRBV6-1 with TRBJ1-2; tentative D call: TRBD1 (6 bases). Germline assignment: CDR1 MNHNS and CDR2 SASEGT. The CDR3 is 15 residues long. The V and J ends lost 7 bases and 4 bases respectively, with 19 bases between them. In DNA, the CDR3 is TGTGCCAGCAATTCTGGCGGGCAGGGGATCTATGGCTACACCTTC. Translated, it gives CASNSGGQGIYGYTF.

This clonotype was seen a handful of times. The CDR3 loop reads CSVVSGRASGGELFF. DNA for the CDR3: TGCAGCGTTGTTAGCGGGAGGGCCTCTGGGGGGGAGCTGTTTTTT. The chain links TRBV29-1 to TRBJ2-2; 11 nucleotides match TRBD2. CDR1 is SQVTM and CDR2 is ANQGSEA in the germline V gene. J was trimmed by 8 bases and V by 4 bases; bases with no gene match: 9. The CDR3 is 15 residues long.

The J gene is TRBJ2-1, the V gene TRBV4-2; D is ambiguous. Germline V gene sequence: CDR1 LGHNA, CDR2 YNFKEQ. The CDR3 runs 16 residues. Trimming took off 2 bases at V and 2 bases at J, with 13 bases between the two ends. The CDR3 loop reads CASSQISLFTYNEQFF. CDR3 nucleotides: TGTGCCAGCAGCCAAATTTCGCTCTTCACCTACAATGAGCAGTTCTTC.

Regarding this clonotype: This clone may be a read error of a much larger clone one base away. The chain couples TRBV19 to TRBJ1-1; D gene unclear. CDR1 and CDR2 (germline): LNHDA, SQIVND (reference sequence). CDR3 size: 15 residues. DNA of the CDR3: TGTGCCAGTAGTCCCCGAAGAGAACTGAACATTGAAGCTTTCTTT. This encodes CASSPRRELNIEAFF.

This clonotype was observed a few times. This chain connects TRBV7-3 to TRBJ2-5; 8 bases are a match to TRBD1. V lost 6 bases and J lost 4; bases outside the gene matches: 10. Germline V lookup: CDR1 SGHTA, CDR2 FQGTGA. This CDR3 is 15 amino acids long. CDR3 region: CASSAGTGRGETQYF. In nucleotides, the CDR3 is TGTGCCAGCAGTGCCGGGACAGGCCGGGGAGAGACCCAGTACTTC.

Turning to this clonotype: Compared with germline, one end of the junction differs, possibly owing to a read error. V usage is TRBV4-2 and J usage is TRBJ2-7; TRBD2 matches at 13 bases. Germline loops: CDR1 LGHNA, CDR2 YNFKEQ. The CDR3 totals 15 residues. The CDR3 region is CVSSQGRLAGGEQYF. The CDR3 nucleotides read TGTGTCAGCAGCCAAGGGAGACTAGCGGGAGGTGAGCAGTACTTC.

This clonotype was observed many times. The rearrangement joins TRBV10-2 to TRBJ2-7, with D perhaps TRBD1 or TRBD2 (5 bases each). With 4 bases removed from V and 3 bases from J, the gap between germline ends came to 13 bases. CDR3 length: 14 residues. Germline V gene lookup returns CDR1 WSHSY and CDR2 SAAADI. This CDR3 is CASSVAGTNYEQYF. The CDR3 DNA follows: TGCGCCAGCAGTGTAGCCGGGACCAACTACGAGCAGTACTTC.

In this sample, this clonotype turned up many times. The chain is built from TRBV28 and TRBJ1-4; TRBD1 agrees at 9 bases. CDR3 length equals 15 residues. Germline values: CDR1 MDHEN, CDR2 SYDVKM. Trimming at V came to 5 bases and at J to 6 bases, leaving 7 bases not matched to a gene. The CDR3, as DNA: TGTGCCAGCAGTCAACAGGGGGCGTCTTATGAAAAACTGTTTTTT. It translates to CASSQQGASYEKLFF.

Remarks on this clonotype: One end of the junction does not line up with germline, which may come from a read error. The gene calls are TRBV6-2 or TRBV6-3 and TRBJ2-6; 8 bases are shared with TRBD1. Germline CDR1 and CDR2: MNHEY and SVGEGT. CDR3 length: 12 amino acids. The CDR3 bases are TGTGCCAGCAGACAGGGGGACAACGTCCTGACTTTC. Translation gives CASRQGDNVLTF.

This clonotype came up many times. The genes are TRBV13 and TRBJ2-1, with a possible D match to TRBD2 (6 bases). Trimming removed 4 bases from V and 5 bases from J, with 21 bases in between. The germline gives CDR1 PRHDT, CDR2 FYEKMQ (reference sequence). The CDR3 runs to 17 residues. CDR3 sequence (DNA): TGTGCCAGCAGCTCGGTGTCTAGCGCAGGAGAGCACAATGAGCAGTTCTTC. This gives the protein CASSSVSSAGEHNEQFF.

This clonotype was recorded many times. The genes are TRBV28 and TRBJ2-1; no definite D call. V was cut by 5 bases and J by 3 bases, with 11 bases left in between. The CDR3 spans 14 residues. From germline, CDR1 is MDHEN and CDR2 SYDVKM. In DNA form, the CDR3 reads TGTGCCAGCAGTCTACCGGTTCTCTACAATGAGCAGTTCTTC. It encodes CASSLPVLYNEQFF.

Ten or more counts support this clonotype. DNA for the CDR3: TGCAGTGCTAGCCCACTAGTCCGTAACACAGATACGCAGTATTTT. Its translation: CSASPLVRNTDTQYF. J is TRBJ2-3 and V is TRBV20-1; perhaps TRBD2 as D (5 bases). The CDR3 is 15 residues long. CDR1 DFQATT and CDR2 SNEGSKA come from the germline V gene (reference sequence). Trimming removed 3 bases from V and 2 bases from J, with 15 bases in between.

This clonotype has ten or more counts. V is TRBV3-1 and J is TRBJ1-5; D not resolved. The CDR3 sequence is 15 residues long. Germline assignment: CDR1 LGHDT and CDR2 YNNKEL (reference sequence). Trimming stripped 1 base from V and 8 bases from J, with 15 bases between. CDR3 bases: TGTGCCAGCAGCCAAGCCCGGGCCCTCGGGGAGCCCCAGCATTTT. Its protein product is CASSQARALGEPQHF.

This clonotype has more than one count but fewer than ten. The CDR3, as DNA: TGTGCCAGCAGTCTGCAGGCCGGAAGCGGCTCCTACAATGAGCAGTTCTTC. As protein: CASSLQAGSGSYNEQFF. The chain has TRBV2 and TRBJ2-1, with D possibly being TRBD2 (5 bases). CDR1 SNHLY and CDR2 FYNNEI come from the germline V gene. The V and J ends lost 5 bases and 0 bases respectively, with 17 bases between them. The CDR3 spans 17 residues.

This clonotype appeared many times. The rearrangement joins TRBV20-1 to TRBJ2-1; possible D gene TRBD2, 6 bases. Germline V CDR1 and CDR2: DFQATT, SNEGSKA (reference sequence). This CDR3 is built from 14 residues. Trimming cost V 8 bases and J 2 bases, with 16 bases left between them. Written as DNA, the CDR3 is TGCAGTACCGTGCGGGGTGGGACCTACAATGAGCAGTTCTTC. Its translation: CSTVRGGTYNEQFF.

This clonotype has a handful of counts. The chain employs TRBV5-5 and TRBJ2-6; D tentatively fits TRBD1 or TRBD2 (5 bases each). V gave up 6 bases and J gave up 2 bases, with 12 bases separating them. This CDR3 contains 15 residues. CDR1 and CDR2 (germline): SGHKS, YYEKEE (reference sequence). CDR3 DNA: TGTGCCAGCATAATGGGGACCGCTGGGGCCAACGTCCTGACTTTC. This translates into CASIMGTAGANVLTF.

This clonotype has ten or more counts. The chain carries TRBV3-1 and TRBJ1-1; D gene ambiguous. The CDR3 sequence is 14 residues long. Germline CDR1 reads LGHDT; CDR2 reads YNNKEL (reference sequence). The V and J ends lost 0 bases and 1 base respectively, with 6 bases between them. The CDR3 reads CASSQDLGNTEAFF. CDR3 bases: TGTGCCAGCAGCCAAGACTTGGGGAACACTGAAGCTTTCTTT.

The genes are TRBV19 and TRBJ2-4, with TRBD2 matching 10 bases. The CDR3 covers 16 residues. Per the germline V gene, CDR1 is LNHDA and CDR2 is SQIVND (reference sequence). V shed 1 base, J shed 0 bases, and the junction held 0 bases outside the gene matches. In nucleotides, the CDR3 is TGTGCCAGTAGTATAGGACTAGCGGGAGCCAAAAACATTCAGTACTTC. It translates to CASSIGLAGAKNIQYF.

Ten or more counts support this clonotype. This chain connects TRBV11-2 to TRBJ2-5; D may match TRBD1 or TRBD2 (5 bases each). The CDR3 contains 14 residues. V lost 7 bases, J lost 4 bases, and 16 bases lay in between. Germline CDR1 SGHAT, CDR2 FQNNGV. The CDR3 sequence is CASTEWGRGETQYF. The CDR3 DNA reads TGTGCCAGCACCGAATGGGGGAGAGGAGAGACCCAGTACTTC.

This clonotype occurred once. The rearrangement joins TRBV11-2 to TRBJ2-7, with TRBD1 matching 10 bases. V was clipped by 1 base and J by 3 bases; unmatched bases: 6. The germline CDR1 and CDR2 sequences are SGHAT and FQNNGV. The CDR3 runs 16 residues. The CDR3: CASSLGTGGDFYEQYF. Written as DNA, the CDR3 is TGTGCCAGCAGCTTAGGGACAGGGGGGGATTTCTACGAGCAGTACTTC.

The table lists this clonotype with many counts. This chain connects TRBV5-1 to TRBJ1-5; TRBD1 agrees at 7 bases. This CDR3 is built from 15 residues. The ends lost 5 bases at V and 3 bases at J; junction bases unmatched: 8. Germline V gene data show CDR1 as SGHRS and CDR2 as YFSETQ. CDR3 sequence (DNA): TGCGCCAGCAGACGTGAGACAGGGAACAATCAGCCCCAGCATTTT. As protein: CASRRETGNNQPQHF.

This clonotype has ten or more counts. The CDR3 loop is CASESGGPPNTQYF. For the CDR3, the DNA is TGTGCCAGCGAGTCGGGAGGCCCCCCCAATACGCAGTATTTT. The chain recombines TRBV6-1 with TRBJ2-3; 7 nucleotides align to TRBD2. The CDR3 runs to 14 residues. Trimming cost V 8 bases and J 7 bases; bases outside gene matches: 12. CDR1 is MNHNS, CDR2 SASEGT, per germline.